What follows are 3 T cell receptor beta chains derived from one specimen sequenced in a study of blood T cell repertoires in COVID-19. Clones were read by immunoSEQ multiplex PCR, and TCRdb kept only the in-frame ones, dropping some. The sample has approximately 200,000 clones, around 90% seen once. The sequencing sample was made of peripheral blood. These receptors were obtained from a man aged 25-45 years with COVID-19, enrolled during active disease.

The genes are TRBV6-5 and TRBJ1-1; D is unclear. V gave up 0 bases and J gave up 1 base, with 12 bases separating them. The germline CDR1 and CDR2 sequences are MNHEY and SVGAGI. This CDR3 comprises 16 residues. The DNA of the CDR3 is TGTGCCAGCAGTTACTCGAGCCCCACCGAGAACACTGAAGCTTTCTTT. This gives the protein CASSYSSPTENTEAFF.

This chain joins TRBV2 and TRBJ1-2; 10 bases map to TRBD1. V lost 5 bases and J lost 6; bases outside the gene matches: 3. There are 13 residues in the CDR3. CDR1 and CDR2 from the germline V gene are SNHLY and FYNNEI. Written as DNA, the CDR3 is TGTGCCAGCAGTCTGGACAGGGGGGATGGCTACACCTTC. It yields the protein CASSLDRGDGYTF.

This chain joins TRBV27 and TRBJ1-6; the D is unclear. V lost 2 bases to trimming and J lost 8 bases, with 7 bases between them. This CDR3 is built from 13 residues. CDR1 MNHEY and CDR2 SMNVEV come from the germline V gene (reference sequence). The CDR3 spells CASSLTEHSPLHF. The CDR3 nucleotides are TGTGCCAGCAGTTTAACAGAACATTCACCCCTCCACTTT.